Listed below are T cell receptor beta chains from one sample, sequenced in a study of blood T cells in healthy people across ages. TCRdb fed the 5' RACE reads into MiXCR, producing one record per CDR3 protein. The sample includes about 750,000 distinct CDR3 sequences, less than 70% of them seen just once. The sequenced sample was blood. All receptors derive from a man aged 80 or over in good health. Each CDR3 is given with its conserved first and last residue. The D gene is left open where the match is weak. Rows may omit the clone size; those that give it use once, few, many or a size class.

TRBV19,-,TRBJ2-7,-,TGTGCCAGTAGCCAAGGGACGTTCTACGAGCAGTACTTC,CASSQGTFYEQYF
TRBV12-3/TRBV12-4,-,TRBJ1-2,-,TGTGCCAGCAGTTTACTGGGAGCCTGGGGCTATGGCTACACCTTC,CASSLLGAWGYGYTF
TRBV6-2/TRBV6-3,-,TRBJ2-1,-,TGTGCCAACACCGAAGTGGGTCGCTCGACCTACAATGAGCAGTTCTTC,CANTEVGRSTYNEQFF
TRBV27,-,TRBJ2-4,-,TGTGCCAGCAGCCCCCGCGGCCGGCAAAACATTCAGTACTTC,CASSPRGRQNIQYF
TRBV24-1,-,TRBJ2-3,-,TGTGCCACCAGTGACCCCCAAGGGCTCGGGGCAGATACGCAGTATTTT,CATSDPQGLGADTQYF
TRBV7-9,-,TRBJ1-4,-,TGTGCCAGCAGCTTTCTCCGCTGGGCAGGGGAAACTAATGAAAAACTGTTTTTT,CASSFLRWAGETNEKLFF
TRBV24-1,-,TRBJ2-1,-,TGTGCCACCAGTGATACCGTCGGGTGGGGTATAGCGCCCAATGAGCAGTTCTTC,CATSDTVGWGIAPNEQFF
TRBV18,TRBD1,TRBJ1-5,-,TGTGCCAGCTCTCAGCGAGGACAGGGGGATGTCGGAAATCAGCCCCAGCATTTT,CASSQRGQGDVGNQPQHF
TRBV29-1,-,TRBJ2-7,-,TGCAGCGGGGCGTTCGGGGCCGACGAGCAGTACTTC,CSGAFGADEQYF
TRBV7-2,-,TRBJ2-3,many,TGTGCCAGCAGAACCGCGGTACGGGCGACAGATACGCAGTATTTT,CASRTAVRATDTQYF
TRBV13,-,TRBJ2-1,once,TGTGCCAGCAGCTTGCCCGACTGGGAGGACAATGAGCAGTTCTTC,CASSLPDWEDNEQFF
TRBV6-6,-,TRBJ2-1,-,TGTGCCAGCACCGAGCCCTCCTACAATGAGCAGTTCTTC,CASTEPSYNEQFF
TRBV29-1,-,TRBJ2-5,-,TGCAGCGTTGTGCGGGATAGGTATGAGACCCAGTACTTC,CSVVRDRYETQYF
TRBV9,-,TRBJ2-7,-,TGTGCCAGCAGCCAAGGGGCCGGGTGGACCTACGAGCAGTACTTC,CASSQGAGWTYEQYF
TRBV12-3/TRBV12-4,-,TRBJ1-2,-,TGTGCCAGTCACAGGGATGGCTACACCTTC,CASHRDGYTF
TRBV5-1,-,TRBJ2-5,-,TGCGCCAGCAGCTTGTTTAACCTCCAAGAGACCCAGTACTTC,CASSLFNLQETQYF
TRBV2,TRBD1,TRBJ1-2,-,TGCGCCAGCGGTGGGGGACAGGGGCAAGGCTACACCTTC,CASGGGQGQGYTF
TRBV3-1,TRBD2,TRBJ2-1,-,TGTGCCAGCAGCCGTCGACTAGCGGGTTCGACACCAGATGAGCAGTTCTTC,CASSRRLAGSTPDEQFF
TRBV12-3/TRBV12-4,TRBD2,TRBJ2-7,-,TGTGCCAGCAGTTCAGGACTAGCGGGAGGGCCTGGGTTATACGAGCAGTACTTC,CASSSGLAGGPGLYEQYF
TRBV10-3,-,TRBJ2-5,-,TGTGCCATCAGTGAGGAAGAACAGACCCAGTACTTC,CAISEEEQTQYF
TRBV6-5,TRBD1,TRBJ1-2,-,TGTGCCAGCAGTTACTCCGCCAAGGCAGGGGGGGGCTACACCTTC,CASSYSAKAGGGYTF
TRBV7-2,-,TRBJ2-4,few,TGTGCCAGCACCCTGAAAACGGGAGCAAACATTCAGTACTTC,CASTLKTGANIQYF
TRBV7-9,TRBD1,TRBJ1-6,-,TGTGCCAGCAGCGAGGGACAGGGCCATAATTCACCCCTCCACTTT,CASSEGQGHNSPLHF
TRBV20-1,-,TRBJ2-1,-,TGCAGTGCTAGAGATTGGGGCGGAGGGAGCTCCTACAATGAGCAGTTCTTC,CSARDWGGGSSYNEQFF
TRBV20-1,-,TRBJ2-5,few,TGCAGTGCTAGAGATGGGAGAGGGTACCAAGAGACCCAGTACTTC,CSARDGRGYQETQYF
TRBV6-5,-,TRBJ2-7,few,TGTGCCAGCAGTTACCGCGGGCAACGAAGCTCCTACGAGCAGTACTTC,CASSYRGQRSSYEQYF
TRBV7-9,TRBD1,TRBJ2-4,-,TGTGCCACCAGCTTAACCGGGACAGAAAACATTCAGTACTTC,CATSLTGTENIQYF
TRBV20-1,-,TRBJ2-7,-,TGCAGTGCTAGAGATATCTACGAGCAGTACTTC,CSARDIYEQYF
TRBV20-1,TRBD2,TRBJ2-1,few,TGCAGTGCTAGTGCAGCTAGCGGGACTAACAATGAGCAGTTCTTC,CSASAASGTNNEQFF
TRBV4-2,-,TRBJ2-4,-,TGTGCCAGCAGCCAAGATTTGCCAGGGGGGTTGAGTTGGGCCAAAAACATTCAGTACTTC,CASSQDLPGGLSWAKNIQYF
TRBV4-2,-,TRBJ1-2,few,TGTGCCAGCAGCCAAGACAGTCGCGGGATGGGCTATGGCTACACCTTC,CASSQDSRGMGYGYTF
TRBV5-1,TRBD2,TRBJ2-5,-,TGCGCCAGCCTCAAGGGGACTAGCGGGGTTCAAGAGACCCAGTACTTC,CASLKGTSGVQETQYF
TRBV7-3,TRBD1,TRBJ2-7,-,TGTGCCAGCAGCACTTCAGGGGGCGGCGAGCAGTACTTC,CASSTSGGGEQYF
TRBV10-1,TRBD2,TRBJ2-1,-,TGCGCCAGCATACTAGCGGACTCCTATGAGCAGTTCTTC,CASILADSYEQFF
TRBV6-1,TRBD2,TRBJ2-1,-,TGTGCCAGCAGTGAGGAAGCGCGGGGGACCTACAATGAGCAGTTCTTC,CASSEEARGTYNEQFF
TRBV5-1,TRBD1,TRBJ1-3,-,TGCGCCAGCAGCCTGACAGGGGGCGAGGACACCATATATTTT,CASSLTGGEDTIYF
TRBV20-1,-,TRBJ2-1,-,TGCAGTGCTAGAGACCACGGGGATCGCGCAATCGACAATGAGCAGTTCTTC,CSARDHGDRAIDNEQFF
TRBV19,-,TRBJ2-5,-,TGTGCCAGTAGTGACCAACTTAGGAATGAGCAGTACTTC,CASSDQLRNEQYF
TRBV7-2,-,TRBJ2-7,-,TGTGCCAGCAGCCTGACGTTTCCCTACAATGAGCAGTACTTC,CASSLTFPYNEQYF
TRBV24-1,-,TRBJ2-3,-,TGTGCCACCAGTGGAACAACCCTTTACACAGATACGCAGTATTTT,CATSGTTLYTDTQYF
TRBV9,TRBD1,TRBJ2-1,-,TGTGCCAGCAGCGCTCAGGGGGCCCCCTACAATGAGCAGTTCTTC,CASSAQGAPYNEQFF
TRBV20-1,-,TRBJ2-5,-,TGCAGTGCTAGAGTTCACAGTCCAAGGGGGGAGACCCAGTACTTC,CSARVHSPRGETQYF
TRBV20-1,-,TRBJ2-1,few,TGCAGTGCTAGTCGTTCGAGCTCCTACAATGAGCAGTTCTTC,CSASRSSSYNEQFF
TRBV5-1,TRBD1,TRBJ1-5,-,TGCGCCAGCAGCTTGGACGGTGGGACAGGTTATCAGCCCCAGCATTTT,CASSLDGGTGYQPQHF
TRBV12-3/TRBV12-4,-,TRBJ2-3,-,TGTGCCAGCAGTTTTATCCCAGATACGCAGTATTTT,CASSFIPDTQYF
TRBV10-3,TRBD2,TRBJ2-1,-,TGTGCCACCGGGCTAGCGGGAGAGAATGAGCAGTTCTTC,CATGLAGENEQFF
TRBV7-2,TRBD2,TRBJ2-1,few,TGTGCCAGCAGCCCGACTTTAGCGGGAGGGCCGGGTGAGCAGTTCTTC,CASSPTLAGGPGEQFF
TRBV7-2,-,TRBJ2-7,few,TGTGCCAGCAGCTTAGAGCAGGGGGGCCCCTACGAGCAGTACTTC,CASSLEQGGPYEQYF
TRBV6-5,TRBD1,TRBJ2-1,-,TGTGCCAGCAGTCAGAGACAGGGTAGCAATGAGCAGTTCTTC,CASSQRQGSNEQFF
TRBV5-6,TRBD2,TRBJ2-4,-,TGTGCCAGCAGCTCCCCGGGACTAGCGGGGCTCGGGTTCGGGCAGTACTTC,CASSSPGLAGLGFGQYF
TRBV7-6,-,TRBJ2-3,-,TGTGCCAGCAGCCTACTCGAGGATACGCAGTATTTT,CASSLLEDTQYF